This is a list of T cell receptor beta chains from one sample in a study of blood T cell repertoires in COVID-19. Sequencing used immunoSEQ multiplex PCR; TCRdb keeps in-frame clones, though not all of them. The sample lists some 200,000 clones; approximately 85% were seen once. Input material: PBMCs or T cells enriched from blood (not recorded which). These receptors all stem from a man in his forties or fifties who had recovered from COVID-19. Each CDR3 is given with its conserved first and last residue. The D gene is left open where the match is weak. Size values are once, few and many counts, or a class for expanded clones, and some rows have none.

v_gene: TRBV5-1; d_gene: -; j_gene: TRBJ1-4; abundance: -; CDR3aa: CASSRGTENEKLFF; CDR3nt: TGCGCCAGCTCTCGGGGGACGGAAAATGAAAAACTGTTTTTT
v_gene: TRBV10-2; d_gene: -; j_gene: TRBJ2-5; abundance: -; CDR3aa: CASSVSRSQETQYF; CDR3nt: TGCGCCAGCAGTGTGTCCCGCAGCCAAGAGACCCAGTACTTC
v_gene: TRBV12-3/TRBV12-4; d_gene: -; j_gene: TRBJ1-2; abundance: once; CDR3aa: CASSLHSYGYTF; CDR3nt: TGTGCCAGCAGTCTTCACAGCTATGGCTACACCTTC
v_gene: TRBV3-1/TRBV3-2; d_gene: -; j_gene: TRBJ1-6; abundance: -; CDR3aa: CASSQAGSLDNSPLHF; CDR3nt: TGTGCCAGCAGCCAAGCCGGGTCGCTTGATAATTCACCCCTCCACTTT
v_gene: TRBV2; d_gene: -; j_gene: TRBJ1-3; abundance: -; CDR3aa: CASAVGNTIYF; CDR3nt: TGTGCCAGTGCGGTAGGAAACACCATATATTTT
v_gene: TRBV7-9; d_gene: TRBD1; j_gene: TRBJ1-3; abundance: few; CDR3aa: CASSSNRGSLGGNTIYF; CDR3nt: TGTGCCAGCAGCTCAAACAGGGGATCCCTCGGTGGAAACACCATATATTTT
v_gene: TRBV24-1; d_gene: -; j_gene: TRBJ1-2; abundance: -; CDR3aa: CATSDLEKSYGYTF; CDR3nt: TGTGCCACCAGTGATTTAGAGAAGAGCTATGGCTACACCTTC
v_gene: TRBV6-2/TRBV6-3; d_gene: -; j_gene: TRBJ2-5; abundance: -; CDR3aa: CASSYSRASLAEQETQYF; CDR3nt: TGTGCCAGCAGTTACTCCCGCGCCAGTTTAGCGGAGCAAGAGACCCAGTACTTC
v_gene: TRBV6-5; d_gene: -; j_gene: TRBJ1-6; abundance: -; CDR3aa: CASSYEAFRYNSPLHF; CDR3nt: TGTGCCAGCAGTTACGAGGCCTTCCGCTATAATTCACCCCTCCACTTT
v_gene: TRBV9; d_gene: -; j_gene: TRBJ2-3; abundance: -; CDR3aa: CASRHSGGDTQYF; CDR3nt: TGTGCCAGCAGGCATAGCGGAGGAGATACGCAGTATTTT
v_gene: TRBV27; d_gene: -; j_gene: TRBJ1-3; abundance: -; CDR3aa: CASSTREGDTIYF; CDR3nt: TGTGCCAGCAGTACCAGGGAGGGAGACACCATATATTTT
v_gene: TRBV19; d_gene: -; j_gene: TRBJ1-3; abundance: -; CDR3aa: CASTAGPMSSGNTIYF; CDR3nt: TGTGCCAGTACCGCGGGACCGATGAGCTCTGGAAACACCATATATTTT
v_gene: TRBV4-1; d_gene: TRBD1; j_gene: TRBJ1-5; abundance: few; CDR3aa: CASSQEGNRGGPQHF; CDR3nt: TGCGCCAGCAGCCAAGAAGGAAACAGGGGAGGACCCCAGCATTTT
v_gene: TRBV7-6; d_gene: TRBD2; j_gene: TRBJ2-2; abundance: -; CDR3aa: CASSPSGANTGELFF; CDR3nt: TGTGCCAGCAGCCCTAGCGGGGCGAACACCGGGGAGCTGTTTTTT
v_gene: TRBV7-8; d_gene: -; j_gene: TRBJ2-2; abundance: -; CDR3aa: CASSLTRGNTGELFF; CDR3nt: TGTGCCAGCAGCTTAACAAGAGGGAACACCGGGGAGCTGTTTTTT
v_gene: TRBV19; d_gene: -; j_gene: TRBJ2-1; abundance: -; CDR3aa: CASSIDRTGSSYNEQFF; CDR3nt: TGTGCCAGTAGTATAGATCGGACGGGGAGCTCCTACAATGAGCAGTTCTTC
v_gene: TRBV5-1; d_gene: -; j_gene: TRBJ1-3; abundance: -; CDR3aa: CASSLQGLSGNTIYF; CDR3nt: TGCGCCAGCAGCTTACAGGGTCTCTCTGGAAACACCATATATTTT
v_gene: TRBV15; d_gene: -; j_gene: TRBJ2-1; abundance: -; CDR3aa: CATSRDTGTYNEQFF; CDR3nt: TGTGCCACCAGCAGAGATACGGGAACCTACAATGAGCAGTTCTTC
v_gene: TRBV5-6; d_gene: TRBD1; j_gene: TRBJ2-7; abundance: -; CDR3aa: CASSKNGQGKTEQYF; CDR3nt: TGTGCCAGCAGCAAAAATGGACAGGGGAAAACCGAGCAGTACTTC
v_gene: TRBV28; d_gene: -; j_gene: TRBJ2-7; abundance: -; CDR3aa: CASSSLTGSYEQYF; CDR3nt: TGTGCCAGCAGTTCGCTGACAGGCTCCTACGAGCAGTACTTC
v_gene: TRBV6-5; d_gene: -; j_gene: TRBJ1-2; abundance: -; CDR3aa: CASSYSGGAEVYGYTF; CDR3nt: TGTGCCAGCAGTTACTCGGGAGGGGCGGAGGTCTATGGCTACACCTTC
v_gene: TRBV7-2; d_gene: -; j_gene: TRBJ1-1; abundance: -; CDR3aa: CASSLEVGGMNTEAFF; CDR3nt: TGTGCCAGCAGCTTAGAGGTCGGGGGGATGAACACTGAAGCTTTCTTT
v_gene: TRBV6-5; d_gene: -; j_gene: TRBJ2-7; abundance: -; CDR3aa: CASTRSLYEQYF; CDR3nt: TGTGCCAGCACCCGGTCGCTTTACGAGCAGTACTTC
v_gene: TRBV9; d_gene: TRBD1; j_gene: TRBJ2-1; abundance: -; CDR3aa: CASSHDRDEQFF; CDR3nt: TGTGCCAGCAGCCACGACAGGGATGAGCAGTTCTTC
v_gene: TRBV24-1; d_gene: TRBD2; j_gene: TRBJ2-5; abundance: -; CDR3aa: CATSDRVASGRKETQYF; CDR3nt: TGTGCCACCAGTGATCGGGTGGCTAGCGGACGCAAAGAGACCCAGTACTTC
v_gene: TRBV5-6; d_gene: -; j_gene: TRBJ2-1; abundance: -; CDR3aa: CASSFGVYEQFF; CDR3nt: TGTGCCAGCAGCTTCGGGGTTTATGAGCAGTTCTTC
v_gene: TRBV12-3/TRBV12-4; d_gene: -; j_gene: TRBJ1-5; abundance: once; CDR3aa: CASSRQGVQPQHF; CDR3nt: TGTGCCAGCAGCCGTCAGGGCGTTCAGCCCCAGCATTTT
v_gene: TRBV10-3; d_gene: TRBD1; j_gene: TRBJ2-3; abundance: -; CDR3aa: CAISESGRGRRADTQYF; CDR3nt: TGTGCCATCAGTGAGTCTGGCAGGGGGCGACGGGCAGATACGCAGTATTTT